The source of this T cell receptor beta chain is a study of control samples from healthy donors and cancer patients. CDR1 is MDHEN and CDR2 is SYDVKM in the germline V gene. The CDR3 has 19 residues. Trimming removed 4 bases from V and 0 bases from J, with 19 bases in between. Here immunoSEQ multiplex PCR was the method, and the copy in TCRdb shows in-frame clones only, minus some. Of approximately 88,000 clones in the sample, approximately 90% were seen once. This sequence originates from a woman aged 25-40 years in good health. Sequencing was done on a sample of blood. V gene TRBV28 combines with J gene TRBJ1-6; possible D gene TRBD1, 6 bases. CDR3 in DNA: TGTGCCAGCAGTTGGGGACCCAGGGGACGGGGCTCCTATAATTCACCCCTCCACTTT. Amino acid sequence: CASSWGPRGRGSYNSPLHF.